This TCR beta chain originates from a study of shared clonotypes between healthy human individuals. As for the study in general: Researchers assigned three CD4 naive, three CD4 memory, two CD8 naive and one CD8 memory plate to each donor.

The ends lost 4 bases at V and 3 bases at J; junction bases unmatched: 9. Germline V gene data show CDR1 as SGHVS and CDR2 as FQNEAQ. CDR3 length: 16 residues. An assay was performed, and its level was deep. Using immunoSEQ multiplex PCR, the repertoire was profiled, and TCRdb retains in-frame clones only, with some absent. The sample records approximately 92,000 clones, 60% to 70% being singletons. All donors qualified as healthy HIV-negative adults and had experienced no recent acute infections or vaccinations. Combination of CD45RO+ cells with CCR7-negative CD45RA+ TemRA cells was used for CD8 memory.

The V gene is TRBV7-8, the J gene TRBJ1-5; TRBD1 agrees at 7 bases. Sequenced: memory CD8+ T cells sorted from blood. Stated subset: CD45RO+ cells pooled with CCR7-negative TemRA cells. This clonotype originated in a man aged 30 to 45 in good health. CDR3 nucleotide sequence: TGTGCCAGCAGCTCCGGACAGGACGCACTCAATCAGCCCCAGCATTTT. This gives the protein CASSSGQDALNQPQHF.